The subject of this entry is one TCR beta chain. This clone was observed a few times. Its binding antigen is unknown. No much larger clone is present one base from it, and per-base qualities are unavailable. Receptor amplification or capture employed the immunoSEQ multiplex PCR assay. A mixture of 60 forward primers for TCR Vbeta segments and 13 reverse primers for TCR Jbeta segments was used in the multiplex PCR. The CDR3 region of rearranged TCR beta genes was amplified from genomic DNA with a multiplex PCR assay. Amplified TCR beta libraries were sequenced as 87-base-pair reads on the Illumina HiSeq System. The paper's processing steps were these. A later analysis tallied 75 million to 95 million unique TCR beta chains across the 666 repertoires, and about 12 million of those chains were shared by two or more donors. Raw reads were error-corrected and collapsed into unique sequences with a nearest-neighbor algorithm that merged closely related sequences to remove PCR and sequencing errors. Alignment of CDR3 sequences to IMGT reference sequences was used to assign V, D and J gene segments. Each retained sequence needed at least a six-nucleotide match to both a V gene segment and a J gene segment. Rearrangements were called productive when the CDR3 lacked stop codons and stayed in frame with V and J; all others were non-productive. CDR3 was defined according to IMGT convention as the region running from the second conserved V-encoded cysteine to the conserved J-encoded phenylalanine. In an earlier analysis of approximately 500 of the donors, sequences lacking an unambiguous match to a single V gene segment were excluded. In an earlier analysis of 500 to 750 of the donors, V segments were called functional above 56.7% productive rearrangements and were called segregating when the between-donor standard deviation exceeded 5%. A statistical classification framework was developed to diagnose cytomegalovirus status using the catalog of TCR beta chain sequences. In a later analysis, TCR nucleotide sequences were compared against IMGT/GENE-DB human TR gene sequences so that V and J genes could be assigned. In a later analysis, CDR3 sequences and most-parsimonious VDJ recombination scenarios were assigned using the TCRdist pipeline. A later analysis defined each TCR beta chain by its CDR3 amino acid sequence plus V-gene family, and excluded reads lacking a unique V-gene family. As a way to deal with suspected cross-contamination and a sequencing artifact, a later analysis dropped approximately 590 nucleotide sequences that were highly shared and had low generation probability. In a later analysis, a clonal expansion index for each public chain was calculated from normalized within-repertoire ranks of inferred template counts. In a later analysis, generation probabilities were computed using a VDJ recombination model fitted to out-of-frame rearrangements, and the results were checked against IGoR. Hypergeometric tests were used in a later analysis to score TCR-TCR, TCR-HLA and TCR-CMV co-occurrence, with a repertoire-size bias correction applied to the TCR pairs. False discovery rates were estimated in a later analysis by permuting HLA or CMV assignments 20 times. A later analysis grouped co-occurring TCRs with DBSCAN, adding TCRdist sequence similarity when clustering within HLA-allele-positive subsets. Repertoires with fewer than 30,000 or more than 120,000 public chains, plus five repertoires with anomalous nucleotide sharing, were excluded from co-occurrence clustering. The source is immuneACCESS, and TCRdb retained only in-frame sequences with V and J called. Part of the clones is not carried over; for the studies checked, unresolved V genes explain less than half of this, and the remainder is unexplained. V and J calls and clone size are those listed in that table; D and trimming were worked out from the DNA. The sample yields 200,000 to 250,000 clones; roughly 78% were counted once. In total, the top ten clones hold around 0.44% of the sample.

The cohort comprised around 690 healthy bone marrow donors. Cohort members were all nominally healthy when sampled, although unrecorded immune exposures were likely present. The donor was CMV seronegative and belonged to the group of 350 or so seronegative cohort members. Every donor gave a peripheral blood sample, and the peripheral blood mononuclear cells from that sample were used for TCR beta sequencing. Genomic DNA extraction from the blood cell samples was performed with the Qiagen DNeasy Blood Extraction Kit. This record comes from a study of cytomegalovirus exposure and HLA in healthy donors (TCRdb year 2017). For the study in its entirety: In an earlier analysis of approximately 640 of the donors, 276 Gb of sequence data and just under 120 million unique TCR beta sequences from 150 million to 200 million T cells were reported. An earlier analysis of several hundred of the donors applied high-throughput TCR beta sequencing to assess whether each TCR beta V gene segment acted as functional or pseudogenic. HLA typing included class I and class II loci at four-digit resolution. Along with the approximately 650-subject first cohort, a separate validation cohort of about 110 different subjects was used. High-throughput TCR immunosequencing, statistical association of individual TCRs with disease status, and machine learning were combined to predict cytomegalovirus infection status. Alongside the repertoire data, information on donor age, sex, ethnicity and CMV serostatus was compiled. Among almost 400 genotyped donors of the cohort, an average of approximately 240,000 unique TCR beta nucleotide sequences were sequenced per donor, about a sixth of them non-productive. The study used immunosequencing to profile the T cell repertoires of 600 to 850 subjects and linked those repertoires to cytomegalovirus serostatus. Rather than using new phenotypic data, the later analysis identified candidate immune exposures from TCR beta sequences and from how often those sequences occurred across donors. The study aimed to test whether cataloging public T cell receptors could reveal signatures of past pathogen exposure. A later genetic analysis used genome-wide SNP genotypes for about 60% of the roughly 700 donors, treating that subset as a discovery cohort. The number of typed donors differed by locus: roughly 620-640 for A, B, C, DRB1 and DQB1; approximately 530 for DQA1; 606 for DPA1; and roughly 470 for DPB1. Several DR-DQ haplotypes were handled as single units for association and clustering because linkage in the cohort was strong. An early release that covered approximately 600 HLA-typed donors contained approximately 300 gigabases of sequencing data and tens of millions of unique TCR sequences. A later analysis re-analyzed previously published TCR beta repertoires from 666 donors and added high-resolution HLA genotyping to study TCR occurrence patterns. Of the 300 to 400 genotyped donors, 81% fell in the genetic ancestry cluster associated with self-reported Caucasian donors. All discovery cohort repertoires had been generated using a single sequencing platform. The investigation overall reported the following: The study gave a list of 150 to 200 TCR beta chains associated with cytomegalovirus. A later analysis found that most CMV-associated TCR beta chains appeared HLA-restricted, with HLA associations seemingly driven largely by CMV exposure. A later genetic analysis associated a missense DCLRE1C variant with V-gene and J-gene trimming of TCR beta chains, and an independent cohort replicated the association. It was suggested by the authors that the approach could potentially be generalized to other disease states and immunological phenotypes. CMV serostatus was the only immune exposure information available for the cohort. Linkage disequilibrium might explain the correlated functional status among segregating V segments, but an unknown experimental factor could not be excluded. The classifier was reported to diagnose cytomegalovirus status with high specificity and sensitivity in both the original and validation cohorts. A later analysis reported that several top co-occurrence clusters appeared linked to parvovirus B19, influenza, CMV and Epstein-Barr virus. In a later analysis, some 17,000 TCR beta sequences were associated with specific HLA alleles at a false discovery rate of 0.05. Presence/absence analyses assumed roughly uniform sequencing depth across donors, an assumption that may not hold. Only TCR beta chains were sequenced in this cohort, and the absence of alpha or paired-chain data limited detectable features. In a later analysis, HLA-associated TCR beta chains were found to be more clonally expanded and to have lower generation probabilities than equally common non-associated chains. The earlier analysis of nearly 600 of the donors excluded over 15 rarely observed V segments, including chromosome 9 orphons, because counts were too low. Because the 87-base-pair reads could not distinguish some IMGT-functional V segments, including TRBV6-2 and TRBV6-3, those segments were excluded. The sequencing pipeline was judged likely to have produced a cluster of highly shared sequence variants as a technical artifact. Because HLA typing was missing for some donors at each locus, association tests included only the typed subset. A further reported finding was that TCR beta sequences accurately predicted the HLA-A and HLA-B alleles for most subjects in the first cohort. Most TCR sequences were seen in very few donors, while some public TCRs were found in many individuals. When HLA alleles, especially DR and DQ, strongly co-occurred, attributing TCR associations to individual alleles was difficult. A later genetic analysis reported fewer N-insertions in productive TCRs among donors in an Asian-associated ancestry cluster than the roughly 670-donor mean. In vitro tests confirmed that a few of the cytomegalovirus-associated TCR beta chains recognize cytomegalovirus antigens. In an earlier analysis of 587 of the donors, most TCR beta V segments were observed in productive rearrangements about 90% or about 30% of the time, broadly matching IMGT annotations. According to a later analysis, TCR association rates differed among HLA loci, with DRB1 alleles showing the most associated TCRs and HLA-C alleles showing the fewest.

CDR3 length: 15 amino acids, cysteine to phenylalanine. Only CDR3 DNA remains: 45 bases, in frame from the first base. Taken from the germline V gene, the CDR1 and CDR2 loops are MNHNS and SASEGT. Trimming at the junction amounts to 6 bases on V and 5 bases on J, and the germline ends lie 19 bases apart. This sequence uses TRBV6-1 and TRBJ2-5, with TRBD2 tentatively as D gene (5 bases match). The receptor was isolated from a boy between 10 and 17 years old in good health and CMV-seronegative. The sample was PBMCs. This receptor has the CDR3 CASSDHGLEKETQYF. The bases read TGTGCCAGCAGCGACCACGGACTGGAGAAGGAGACCCAGTACTTC.